This T cell receptor beta chain was identified in a study of shared clonotypes between healthy human individuals. CDR3 length: 15 amino acids. From germline, CDR1 is LNHDA and CDR2 SQIVND (reference sequence). J lost 4 bases, V lost 3 bases, and 5 bases had no gene match. Generated by immunoSEQ multiplex PCR, the TCRdb table keeps only in-frame clones and is missing some. The sample shows over 2,000,000 clones, roughly 93% of them seen only once. Positively selected for CCR7, the CD45RO-negative cells used as naive CD8 cells excluded terminally differentiated effector memory CD45RA+ cells. The TCR was taken from a man between 18 and 35 years old in good health. Some clones in this sample may be carry-over from other donors' samples. V usage is TRBV19 and J usage is TRBJ2-3; 9 nucleotides agree with TRBD1. Sequencing was performed on naive CD8+ T cells from PBMCs. The DNA of the CDR3 is TGTGCCAGTAGTATTCCGGGACAGGGCCCAGATACGCAGTATTTT. Translated: CASSIPGQGPDTQYF.